Listed below are T cell receptor beta chains from one sample, sequenced in a study of cytomegalovirus exposure and HLA in healthy donors. The assay was immunoSEQ multiplex PCR, and TCRdb's table has in-frame clones only and misses some. The table has about 180,000 clones, about 82% seen once. Sequenced material: PBMCs. The receptors here all came from a man between 18 and 29 years old in good health and CMV-seronegative. The CDR3 runs from the conserved cysteine through the conserved F or W. Fields, in order: clone size, D gene, V gene, J gene, CDR3 protein, CDR3 DNA. A D gene is named only where the DNA matches it firmly. Only some rows state a clone size, as once, few, many or a class for expanded clones.

>.|TRBD2|TRBV23-1|TRBJ2-4
CASSRIGGRLTPVAKNIQYF
TGCGCCAGCAGTCGAATAGGCGGGAGGCTAACTCCGGTAGCCAAAAACATTCAGTACTTC
>.|TRBD1|TRBV27|TRBJ2-6
CASRRQGVSGANVLTF
TGTGCCAGCAGACGGCAGGGGGTCTCTGGGGCCAACGTCCTGACTTTC
>.|TRBD2|TRBV7-3|TRBJ2-5
CATKSGREDQETQYF
TGTGCCACCAAATCGGGGCGGGAGGACCAAGAGACCCAGTACTTC
>.|.|TRBV7-3|TRBJ2-7
CASSPQAGWYF
TGTGCCAGCAGCCCACAGGCGGGGTGGTACTTC
>.|TRBD2|TRBV18|TRBJ2-3
CASSPGGSDTQYF
TGTGCCAGCTCACCGGGGGGGTCAGATACGCAGTATTTT
>few|.|TRBV29-1|TRBJ1-2
CSGRWGEGYTF
TGCAGCGGACGTTGGGGGGAAGGCTACACCTTC
>.|TRBD1|TRBV7-6|TRBJ2-2
CASSAQQGAAGELFF
TGTGCCAGCAGCGCCCAACAGGGGGCAGCCGGGGAGCTGTTTTTT
>.|TRBD1|TRBV10-3|TRBJ2-1
CAISPLDRKSYNEQFF
TGTGCCATCAGTCCCCTGGACAGGAAATCCTACAATGAGCAGTTCTTC
>few|.|TRBV14|TRBJ2-7
CASSQDAFLEPYEQYF
TGTGCCAGCAGCCAAGATGCATTCCTCGAGCCCTACGAGCAGTACTTC
>.|TRBD1|TRBV12-5|TRBJ1-3
CASGDGQGDSGNTIYF
TGTGCTAGTGGTGACGGACAGGGCGACTCTGGAAACACCATATATTTT
>few|.|TRBV5-4|TRBJ1-2
CASSADRGNYGYTF
TGTGCCAGCAGCGCGGACCGGGGAAACTATGGCTACACCTTC
>few|.|TRBV6-5|TRBJ2-1
CASGGGRPLYNEQFF
TGTGCCAGCGGAGGAGGGAGACCTCTCTACAATGAGCAGTTCTTC
>.|.|TRBV5-5|TRBJ1-5
CASSLEAGVQPQHF
TGTGCCAGCAGCTTAGAGGCAGGGGTTCAGCCCCAGCATTTT
>.|.|TRBV11-1|TRBJ2-4
CASSLPSGGTKNIQYF
TGTGCCAGCAGCCTTCCCTCCGGCGGGACGAAAAACATTCAGTACTTC
>.|.|TRBV30|TRBJ1-1
CAWGAWGGEAFF
TGTGCCTGGGGGGCCTGGGGGGGTGAAGCTTTCTTT
>.|TRBD2|TRBV15|TRBJ2-1
CATSRGGISYNEQFF
TGTGCCACCAGCAGGGGAGGGATCTCCTACAATGAGCAGTTCTTC
>.|.|TRBV9|TRBJ1-5
CASSADSSNQPQHF
TGTGCCAGCAGCGCAGACAGTAGCAATCAGCCCCAGCATTTT
>few|.|TRBV9|TRBJ2-3
CASSFRQATDTQYF
TGTGCCAGCAGCTTTCGACAGGCCACAGATACGCAGTATTTT
>.|TRBD1|TRBV6-6|TRBJ1-5
CASSWTGGHQPQHF
TGTGCCAGCAGTTGGACAGGGGGCCATCAGCCCCAGCATTTT
>.|TRBD1|TRBV19|TRBJ1-1
CASDRGPNTEAFF
TGTGCCAGCGACAGGGGGCCTAACACTGAAGCTTTCTTT
>few|.|TRBV28|TRBJ1-5
CASSLGGVLSWSQPQHF
TGTGCCAGCAGCTTGGGGGGGGTTTTAAGCTGGAGCCAGCCCCAGCATTTT
>few|TRBD1|TRBV9|TRBJ1-2
CASSVGTGAIGGYTF
TGTGCCAGCAGCGTAGGGACAGGGGCTATTGGTGGCTACACCTTC
>.|.|TRBV7-3|TRBJ2-5
CASSSSRGETQYF
TGTGCCAGCAGCTCCTCTAGGGGGGAGACCCAGTACTTC
>.|TRBD1|TRBV19|TRBJ1-6
CASSSGTASSYNSPLHF
TGTGCCAGTAGTTCCGGGACAGCGAGCTCCTATAATTCACCCCTCCACTTT
>.|TRBD2|TRBV11-2|TRBJ2-5
CASSSPSGGETQYF
TGTGCCAGCAGCTCTCCTTCGGGGGGGGAGACCCAGTACTTC
>.|TRBD1|TRBV5-4|TRBJ1-2
CASSFAGTGGYGYTF
TGTGCCAGCAGCTTCGCCGGGACAGGGGGTTATGGCTACACCTTC
>.|TRBD1|TRBV28|TRBJ1-5
CASSSPGTGIYQPQHF
TGTGCCAGCAGTTCCCCCGGGACAGGGATCTATCAGCCCCAGCATTTT
>.|.|TRBV5-1|TRBJ1-5
CASSLGPRGGNQPQHF
TGCGCCAGCAGCTTGGGGCCCCGGGGGGGCAATCAGCCCCAGCATTTT
>.|.|TRBV7-8|TRBJ1-6
CASSVRIMPGTRNSPLHF
TGTGCCAGCAGCGTTAGGATTATGCCCGGGACTAGGAATTCACCCCTCCACTTT